Below are 22 T cell receptor beta chains sequenced from a single sample in a study of tumor-infiltrating lymphocytes in localized non-small cell lung cancer. Clones were read by immunoSEQ multiplex PCR, and TCRdb kept only the in-frame ones, dropping some. The repertoire has 11,000 or so clones, roughly 76% of them found once; the top ten carry roughly 17%. Sequencing was carried out using uninvolved lung tissue not adjacent to the tumor. Source of these receptors: a human donor with non-small cell lung cancer.

A few counts support this clone. V usage is TRBV5-6 and J usage is TRBJ2-7, with a tentative D call TRBD2 (6 bases). The CDR3 extends over 15 amino acids. V lost 1 base and J 3 bases, leaving 14 bases between the germline ends. Germline CDR1 reads SGHDT; CDR2 reads YYEEEE. The CDR3 here is CASSLTGGVLYEQYF. For the CDR3, the DNA is TGTGCCAGCAGCTTGACAGGCGGGGTTCTCTACGAGCAGTACTTC.

This clone occurred once. Written as DNA, the CDR3 is TGTGCCAGCAGCGTAGCAGGGTCTGGAAACACCATATATTTT. Amino acids: CASSVAGSGNTIYF. J is TRBJ1-3 and V is TRBV9; tentative D call: TRBD1 (5 bases). CDR3 size: 14 residues. In germline, CDR1 is SGDLS, CDR2 YYNGEE. The V end was cut by 0 bases, the J end by 1 base, with 5 bases between. The complete variable domain, with remaining parts taken from reference TRBV9 and TRBJ1-3, reads DSGVTQTPKHLITATGQRVTLRCSPRSGDLSVYWYQQSLDQGLQFLIQYYNGEERAKGNILERFSAQQFPDLHSELNLSSLELGDSALYFCASSVAGSGNTIYFGEGSWLTVV.

Relative to its sample, this clone is medium-sized. V is TRBV5-8 and J is TRBJ1-2; D is ambiguous. CDR1 and CDR2 from the germline V gene are SGHTS and YDEGEE. The CDR3 loop spans 12 amino acids. Trimming cost V 4 bases and J 0 bases, with 4 bases left between them. CDR3 sequence reads: CASSLTNYGYTF. The CDR3 bases are TGTGCCAGCAGCCTCACTAACTATGGCTACACCTTC.

The gene calls are TRBV7-9 and TRBJ2-6; D uncertain. This CDR3 has 14 amino acids. The V end was cut by 6 bases, the J end by 2 bases, with 8 bases between. The V gene's germline CDR1 is SEHNR and CDR2 FQNEAQ (reference sequence). The CDR3 coding sequence is TGTGCCAGCAGTCACCAGACTGGGGCCAACGTCCTGACTTTC. It specifies CASSHQTGANVLTF.

J is TRBJ2-3 and V is TRBV6-5; 9 nucleotides agree with TRBD2. CDR3 size: 16 residues. The ends lost 2 bases at V and 0 bases at J; junction bases unmatched: 3. The V gene's germline CDR1 is MNHEY and CDR2 SVGAGI. CDR3 DNA: TGTGCCAGCAGTTACACAAGCGGGGGGAGCACAGATACGCAGTATTTT. Protein sequence: CASSYTSGGSTDTQYF.

V gene TRBV6-5 combines with J gene TRBJ2-5, with 14 bases fitting TRBD2. Germline values: CDR1 MNHEY, CDR2 SVGAGI. The length of the CDR3 is 15 residues. V gave up 5 bases and J gave up 4 bases; unmatched junction bases: 3. CDR3 DNA sequence: TGTGCCAGCAGTCTGGGACTAGCGGGAGTAGAGACCCAGTACTTC. Amino acid sequence: CASSLGLAGVETQYF.

This clone was seen more than once but under ten times. The chain carries TRBV27 and TRBJ2-3; D is ambiguous. Germline V gives CDR1 MNHEY, CDR2 SMNVEV (reference sequence). V was clipped by 4 bases and J by 1 base, with 9 bases between them. The CDR3 is made up of 14 amino acids. The CDR3 DNA is TGTGCCAGCAGTTATGGCCGTCGCACAGATACGCAGTATTTT. Its protein product is CASSYGRRTDTQYF.

V and J are TRBV29-1 and TRBJ2-1; D not certain. The CDR3 sequence is 10 residues long. Deletions cut 7 bases from V and 5 bases from J, with 6 bases between. Germline CDR1 reads SQVTM; CDR2 reads ANQGSEA. The CDR3 is CSGQNNEQFF. The CDR3 DNA sequence: TGCAGCGGGCAGAACAATGAGCAGTTCTTC.

This sequence joins TRBV12-5 and TRBJ1-6, with 7 bases identical to TRBD1. V was clipped by 1 base and J by 7 bases; unmatched bases: 10. This CDR3 is 17 amino acids long. The V gene's germline CDR1 is LGHNT and CDR2 FRNRAP. CDR3 nucleotide sequence: TGTGCTAGTGGTTTGGGTCTACGGGACAGAACCAATTCACCCCTCCACTTT. This sequence encodes CASGLGLRDRTNSPLHF.

The rearrangement joins TRBV5-1 to TRBJ1-1; 8 positions agree with TRBD1. Germline CDR1 is SGHRS and CDR2 is YFSETQ. CDR3 length: 14 residues. The ends lost 4 bases at V and 2 bases at J; junction bases unmatched: 4. The CDR3 reads CASSGGQVNTEAFF. The CDR3 nucleotides are TGCGCCAGCAGCGGGGGACAGGTTAACACTGAAGCTTTCTTT.

The chain uses TRBV27 and TRBJ1-5; TRBD1 might be the D (6 bases). The CDR3 runs 13 residues. Germline values: CDR1 MNHEY, CDR2 SMNVEV (reference sequence). Trimming took 9 bases from V and 2 from J, leaving 11 bases between them. The CDR3, as DNA: TGTGCCAGGAGGGGGGATCGCAATCAGCCCCAGCATTTT. It yields the protein CARRGDRNQPQHF.

This chain links TRBV19 with TRBJ2-7; 11 bases align to TRBD2. Germline lookup yields CDR1 LNHDA and CDR2 SQIVND (reference sequence). The CDR3 contains 15 residues. The J segment lost 2 bases and the V segment lost 4 bases, leaving 4 bases of the junction unmatched. The CDR3 sequence is CASSKIAGGPYEQYF. The CDR3 nucleotides read TGTGCCAGTAGTAAGATAGCGGGGGGGCCCTACGAGCAGTACTTC. Combining the CDR3 with reference TRBV19 and TRBJ2-7 gives the whole variable domain DGGITQSPKYLFRKEGQNVTLSCEQNLNHDAMYWYRQDPGQGLRLIYYSQIVNDFQKGDIAEGYSVSREKKESFPLTVTSAQKNPTAFYLCASSKIAGGPYEQYFGPGTRLTVT.

CDR3 loop: CASSYSVLHANTGELFF. The CDR3 DNA is TGTGCCAGTAGTTACTCAGTTCTCCACGCGAACACCGGGGAGCTGTTTTTT. The chain combines TRBV19 with TRBJ2-2, with D unclear. CDR3 size: 17 residues. Looked up from germline, CDR1 is LNHDA and CDR2 is SQIVND (reference sequence). Trimming took off 5 bases at V and 0 bases at J, with 16 bases between the two ends.

In this sample, this clone is medium-sized. The sample contains more than one DNA sequence encoding this CDR3. The V gene is TRBV5-1, the J gene TRBJ1-1; tentative D call: TRBD1 (5 bases). The V gene's germline CDR1 is SGHRS and CDR2 YFSETQ. This CDR3 region has 13 residues. The V end was cut by 2 bases, the J end by 4 bases, with 9 bases between. The CDR3 region has the DNA TGCGCCAGCAGCTTTGGGCAGGGCACTGAAGCTTTCTTT. Amino acids: CASSFGQGTEAFF.

V usage is TRBV9 and J usage is TRBJ2-3, with D unresolved. The CDR3 has 16 amino acids. Trimming removed 4 bases at V and 3 bases at J, with 18 bases between. The V gene's germline CDR1 is SGDLS and CDR2 YYNGEE. CDR3 residues: CASSPGPLLITDTQYF. The DNA of the CDR3 is TGTGCCAGCAGCCCCGGGCCACTCCTGATTACAGATACGCAGTATTTT. Complete variable domain (other parts from reference TRBV9 and TRBJ2-3): DSGVTQTPKHLITATGQRVTLRCSPRSGDLSVYWYQQSLDQGLQFLIQYYNGEERAKGNILERFSAQQFPDLHSELNLSSLELGDSALYFCASSPGPLLITDTQYFGPGTRLTVL.

Turning to this clone: Different DNA sequences within this sample yield the same CDR3. CDR3 sequence: CSVDGEMNTEAFF. The CDR3 region has the DNA TGCAGCGTTGACGGGGAAATGAACACTGAAGCTTTCTTT. J is TRBJ1-1 and V is TRBV29-1; no firm D call. Trimming removed 3 bases from V and 0 bases from J, with 8 bases in between. CDR1 is SQVTM, CDR2 ANQGSEA, per germline. The CDR3 sequence is 13 residues long.

This chain links TRBV20-1 with TRBJ2-3; D is uncertain. Trimming cost V 3 bases and J 8 bases, with 9 bases left between them. Per the germline V gene, CDR1 is DFQATT and CDR2 is SNEGSKA (reference sequence). The CDR3 is 11 residues long. This CDR3 reads CSARVLGTQYF. CDR3 in DNA: TGCAGTGCTAGGGTCTTGGGTACGCAGTATTTT.

This chain links TRBV5-4 with TRBJ2-1; 8 nucleotides line up with TRBD1. The CDR3 runs to 15 residues. Trimming removed 4 bases from V and 6 bases from J; junction bases left unmatched: 9. CDR1 and CDR2 (germline): SGHNT, YYREEE (reference sequence). CDR3 nucleotide sequence: TGTGCCAGCAGCATTCAGGGGGCTCAAACCAATGAGCAGTTCTTC. As protein: CASSIQGAQTNEQFF. The whole variable domain, remainder taken from reference TRBV5-4 and TRBJ2-1, is ETGVTQSPTHLIKTRGQQVTLRCSSQSGHNTVSWYQQALGQGPQFIFQYYREEENGRGNFPPRFSGLQFPNYSSELNVNALELDDSALYLCASSIQGAQTNEQFFGPGTRLTVL.

This chain connects TRBV5-8 to TRBJ1-2; tentative D call: TRBD1 (6 bases). The germline gives CDR1 SGHTS, CDR2 YDEGEE. This CDR3 is 14 amino acids long. The V end lost 5 bases, the J end lost 8 bases, and 19 bases lay between the germline ends. The CDR3 DNA follows: TGTGCCAGCAGTTCCGGACAGCCAATGGGCGGCTACACCTTC. Encoded protein: CASSSGQPMGGYTF.

This clone is classed as medium-sized. J is TRBJ2-1 and V is TRBV6-6; D ambiguous. Germline lookup yields CDR1 MNHNY and CDR2 SVGAGI (reference sequence). The germline V and J ends were trimmed by 4 bases and 6 bases, with 7 bases remaining between them. CDR3 length equals 12 residues. For the CDR3, the DNA is TGTGCCAGCAGTTTGACCGTCAATGAGCAGTTCTTC. Translating it yields CASSLTVNEQFF.

This sequence joins TRBV7-8 and TRBJ1-1, with a tentative D call TRBD1 (5 bases). The germline V gene encodes CDR1 SGHVS and CDR2 FQNEAQ. This CDR3 spans 15 amino acids. Trimming cost V 2 bases and J 2 bases, with 12 bases left between them. Written as DNA, the CDR3 is TGTGCCAGCAGCTTAACTTGGCAGGGAAACACTGAAGCTTTCTTT. Translating gives CASSLTWQGNTEAFF.

This chain links TRBV2 with TRBJ2-7; the D gene could be TRBD1 or TRBD2 (5 bases each). With 10 bases removed from V and 3 bases from J, the gap between germline ends came to 16 bases. CDR1 is SNHLY, CDR2 FYNNEI, per germline. CDR3 length: 13 residues. In DNA, the CDR3 is TGTGCCACCCGAGGAGAGGGGCTCTACGAGCAGTACTTC. Encoded protein: CATRGEGLYEQYF.